A single sample gave rise to the 27 T cell receptor beta chains below, sequenced in a study of blood T cells in healthy people across ages. Combining a sample-barcoded 5' primer with a J-beta primer mix, a second PCR ran for about 7 to 12 cycles. TCRdb re-derived calls from the 5' RACE reads in MiXCR, one entry per CDR3 protein. The sample lists 1,300,000 or so distinct CDR3 sequences; around 59% were seen once. Specimen: blood. The origin of the receptors is a man younger than 30 in good health.

The chain joins TRBV20-1 to TRBJ1-2; D unresolved. V lost 4 bases and J lost 4, with 10 bases in between. The CDR3 has 12 residues. Germline CDR1 reads DFQATT; CDR2 reads SNEGSKA (reference sequence). The CDR3 bases are TGCAGTGCTACCTCTACTGCCTATGGCTACACCTTC. Amino acid sequence: CSATSTAYGYTF.

The chain uses TRBV5-1 and TRBJ2-1; D remains ambiguous. CDR1 SGHRS and CDR2 YFSETQ come from the germline V gene. V shed 6 bases and J shed 7 bases, with 17 bases lying between them. This CDR3 is built from 14 residues. Here the CDR3 DNA reads TGCGCCAGCACCCCCGACCATCCTCGGAATGAGCAGTTCTTC. Its translation: CASTPDHPRNEQFF.

V usage is TRBV29-1 and J usage is TRBJ2-1; possible D gene TRBD1, 6 bases. V lost 8 bases and J 0 bases, leaving 14 bases between the germline ends. The germline gives CDR1 SQVTM, CDR2 ANQGSEA. CDR3 size: 14 residues. In DNA form, the CDR3 reads TGCAGCATTGGGACATTCGGCTCCTACAATGAGCAGTTCTTC. Translation gives CSIGTFGSYNEQFF.

The chain links TRBV6-1 to TRBJ1-2; TRBD1 aligns across 7 bases. This CDR3 is 12 amino acids long. Germline V gene sequence: CDR1 MNHNS, CDR2 SASEGT. V lost 10 bases and J lost 4; bases outside the gene matches: 6. This chain's CDR3 is CANRDSPYGYTF. CDR3 in DNA: TGTGCCAACCGGGACAGCCCCTATGGCTACACCTTC.

This clonotype has more than one count but fewer than ten. The chain employs TRBV7-9 and TRBJ2-1, with D perhaps being TRBD1 or TRBD2 (5 bases each). The CDR3 runs 12 residues. The germline gives CDR1 SEHNR, CDR2 FQNEAQ (reference sequence). The V and J ends lost 5 bases and 8 bases respectively, with 10 bases between them. The CDR3 is CASSPRDDEQFF. The CDR3 nucleotides read TGTGCCAGCAGCCCCCGGGACGATGAGCAGTTCTTC.

This clonotype was counted a few times. The chain joins TRBV4-3 to TRBJ2-7, with D hard to call. The CDR3 sequence is 15 residues long. Germline values: CDR1 LGHNA, CDR2 YSLEER. Trimming removed 4 bases from V and 3 bases from J, with 16 bases in between. CDR3 sequence: CASSPRVGTDYEQYF. The CDR3 nucleotides read TGCGCCAGCAGCCCCCGCGTGGGCACTGACTACGAGCAGTACTTC.

The genes are TRBV29-1 and TRBJ1-4; D remains ambiguous. The CDR3 totals 11 residues. V was cut by 2 bases and J by 9 bases, with 7 bases left in between. Germline-derived CDR1 and CDR2 are SQVTM and ANQGSEA. CDR3 sequence (DNA): TGCAGCGTTGAAAGGTCTAAAAAACTGTTTTTT. Residues: CSVERSKKLFF.

The J gene is TRBJ2-5, the V gene TRBV7-9, with 7 nucleotides matching TRBD1. Germline V gives CDR1 SEHNR, CDR2 FQNEAQ (reference sequence). J lost 11 bases, V lost 5 bases, and 14 bases had no gene match. The CDR3 runs 14 residues. The CDR3 nucleotides read TGTGCCAGCAGCCCCGACCCCGACAGGGATGGGCAGTACTTC. The encoded protein is CASSPDPDRDGQYF.

The rearrangement uses TRBV20-1 and TRBJ2-7, with TRBD2 matching over 11 bases. The CDR3 has 15 residues. The germline gives CDR1 DFQATT, CDR2 SNEGSKA (reference sequence). Trimming cost V 3 bases and J 0 bases; bases outside gene matches: 4. This CDR3 reads CSASDLAGGSYEQYF. For the CDR3, the DNA is TGCAGTGCTAGCGATCTAGCGGGAGGCTCCTACGAGCAGTACTTC.

V and J are TRBV20-1 and TRBJ2-4; D gene ambiguous. The CDR3 is made up of 11 amino acids. Germline V gene sequence: CDR1 DFQATT, CDR2 SNEGSKA (reference sequence). Trimming shortened V by 0 bases and J by 13 bases, and 10 bases separated the two germline ends. The chain's CDR3 is CSARDGVEQYF. The CDR3 region has the DNA TGCAGTGCTAGAGATGGGGTAGAGCAGTACTTC.

The sample holds one count of this clonotype. The chain uses TRBV6-1 and TRBJ1-4; D may be TRBD1 (6 bases). The CDR3 spans 15 residues. Germline V lookup: CDR1 MNHNS, CDR2 SASEGT. The germline V and J ends were trimmed by 6 bases and 3 bases, with 14 bases remaining between them. Here the CDR3 DNA reads TGTGCCAGCAGGGGGACCGGGACATCTAATGAAAAACTGTTTTTT. Residues: CASRGTGTSNEKLFF.

This clonotype has more than one count but fewer than ten. CDR3 bases: TGCAGTGCCGCACCCCTAGCTTTCGAGCAGTACTTC. Protein product: CSAAPLAFEQYF. The chain joins TRBV20-1 to TRBJ2-5; D may be TRBD2 (5 bases). The J call may be mistaken, given a closer DNA end match to TRBJ2-7. Germline V CDR1 and CDR2: DFQATT, SNEGSKA (reference sequence). This CDR3 spans 12 amino acids.

The V call is TRBV5-1, the J call TRBJ2-3; D might be TRBD2 (6 bases). The germline CDR1 and CDR2 sequences are SGHRS and YFSETQ. The CDR3 length is 20 residues. The V end was cut by 8 bases, the J end by 0 bases, with 31 bases between. The DNA of the CDR3 is TGCGCCAGTAAGAGGCCGGGACTGGTTAGCCGGAGTTCTAGCACAGATACGCAGTATTTT. It encodes CASKRPGLVSRSSSTDTQYF.

The CDR3 protein is CAIGQVNQPQHF. The CDR3 DNA reads as TGTGCCATCGGTCAGGTCAATCAGCCCCAGCATTTT. The rearrangement joins TRBV10-3 to TRBJ1-5; no definite D call. CDR3 length equals 12 residues. Trimming stripped 8 bases from V and 3 bases from J, with 8 bases between. Germline V gene data show CDR1 as ENHRY and CDR2 as SYGVKD.

This rearrangement joins TRBV5-1 to TRBJ2-3; D possibly corresponds to TRBD2 (5 bases). The CDR3 has 15 residues. Germline V gives CDR1 SGHRS, CDR2 YFSETQ. V was clipped by 4 bases and J by 5 bases, with 17 bases between them. The CDR3 region has the DNA TGCGCCAGCAGCACCCGGGATACGGTGGTAGATACGCAGTATTTT. This translates into CASSTRDTVVDTQYF. The whole variable domain, filled in from reference TRBV5-1 and TRBJ2-3, reads KAGVTQTPRYLIKTRGQQVTLSCSPISGHRSVSWYQQTPGQGLQFLFEYFSETQRNKGNFPGRFSGRQFSNSRSEMNVSTLELGDSALYLCASSTRDTVVDTQYFGPGTRLTVL.

The chain carries TRBV5-1 and TRBJ1-1; perhaps TRBD1 as D (5 bases). Germline CDR1 reads SGHRS; CDR2 reads YFSETQ. Trimming took off 7 bases at V and 5 bases at J, with 27 bases between the two ends. The CDR3 is 17 amino acids. The CDR3 region is CASGSPFIGGERTEAFF. DNA of the CDR3: TGCGCCAGCGGGTCCCCTTTCATTGGGGGGGAACGGACTGAAGCTTTCTTT.

The chain recombines TRBV7-9 with TRBJ2-7; D may be TRBD1 or TRBD2 (5 bases each). Trimming pared 6 bases from V and 3 bases from J, leaving 15 bases between. Germline V gene sequence: CDR1 SEHNR, CDR2 FQNEAQ (reference sequence). The CDR3 loop spans 14 amino acids. CDR3 in amino acids: CASSPGQVDYEQYF. The CDR3 DNA follows: TGTGCCAGCAGTCCGGGGCAGGTCGACTACGAGCAGTACTTC. The whole variable domain, remainder taken from reference TRBV7-9 and TRBJ2-7, is DTGVSQNPRHKITKRGQNVTFRCDPISEHNRLYWYRQTLGQGPEFLTYFQNEAQLEKSRLLSDRFSAERPKGSFSTLEIQRTEQGDSAMYLCASSPGQVDYEQYFGPGTRLTVT.

This clonotype was seen a few times. A much larger clonotype is one base distant, so this may be a read error. V is TRBV29-1 and J is TRBJ2-3; no firm D call. CDR1 is SQVTM and CDR2 is ANQGSEA in the germline V gene. CDR3 length: 11 residues. Trimming took 4 bases from V and 0 from J, leaving 2 bases between them. The CDR3 protein is CSVVSTDTQYF. The CDR3 coding sequence is TGCAGCGTTGTCAGCACAGATACGCAGTATTTT.

This clonotype has more than one count but fewer than ten. The chain is built from TRBV5-1 and TRBJ2-5; tentatively, D is TRBD1 (6 bases). The J call may be wrong; the DNA end is better matched by TRBJ2-7. CDR3 length: 14 residues. Germline V gives CDR1 SGHRS, CDR2 YFSETQ. The CDR3 sequence: CASSFRDTYYEQYF. DNA for the CDR3: TGCGCCAGCAGTTTTAGGGACACCTACTACGAGCAGTACTTC.

This clonotype was counted between two and nine times. J is TRBJ2-4 and V is TRBV27; D call uncertain. The better agreement between TRBJ2-7 and the DNA end casts doubt on the J call. Looked up from germline, CDR1 is MNHEY and CDR2 is SMNVEV (reference sequence). CDR3 length: 15 residues. The DNA of the CDR3 is TGTGCCAGCAGTTTATCGGTTGGCAAATATTACGAGCAGTACTTC. Protein: CASSLSVGKYYEQYF.

The rearrangement joins TRBV5-1 to TRBJ2-1; D gene uncertain. The CDR3 sequence is 15 residues long. The V gene's germline CDR1 is SGHRS and CDR2 YFSETQ. Trimming took 4 bases from V and 10 from J, leaving 21 bases between them. The CDR3 bases are TGCGCCAGCAGCCAGCGAAGGGTCGGGCAGGAAGAGCAGTTCTTC. This translates into CASSQRRVGQEEQFF.

The rearrangement uses TRBV7-9 and TRBJ2-4, with 7 bases matching TRBD2. The end of the DNA aligns better with TRBJ2-7, so the J call may be wrong. CDR3 length: 13 residues. Germline V CDR1 and CDR2: SEHNR, FQNEAQ (reference sequence). The CDR3 DNA reads as TGTGCCAGCAGCTTCGGCGGGAGTGGCGAGCAGTACTTC. Encoded protein: CASSFGGSGEQYF.

The CDR3 loop is CASSYGTSGPWNNEQFF. The DNA for the CDR3 is TGTGCCAGCAGTTACGGGACTAGCGGGCCGTGGAACAATGAGCAGTTCTTC. This sequence joins TRBV6-5 and TRBJ2-1; 12 nucleotides line up with TRBD2. The CDR3 consists of 17 residues. The germline gives CDR1 MNHEY, CDR2 SVGAGI. V was clipped by 2 bases and J by 5 bases; unmatched bases: 7.

The chain has TRBV15 and TRBJ1-1; D ambiguous. This CDR3 comprises 13 residues. The germline V gene encodes CDR1 LNHNV and CDR2 YYDKDF (reference sequence). V lost 1 base and J lost 2, with 5 bases in between. CDR3 in DNA: TGTGCCACCAGCAGAGGGGTCAACACTGAAGCTTTCTTT. Translating gives CATSRGVNTEAFF.

The V call is TRBV20-1, the J call TRBJ1-3; D is unclear. The V gene lost 3 bases and the J gene lost 2 bases, with 8 bases spanning the gap. The CDR3 contains 13 residues. The germline CDR1 and CDR2 sequences are DFQATT and SNEGSKA (reference sequence). The CDR3 coding sequence is TGCAGTGCTAGGGCTGGGCCTGGAAACACCATATATTTT. Protein sequence: CSARAGPGNTIYF.

The J gene is TRBJ2-5, the V gene TRBV10-2; TRBD1 aligns across 8 bases. Unmatched junction bases numbered 6, after V lost 10 bases and J lost 2 bases. Germline-derived CDR1 and CDR2 are WSHSY and SAAADI. The CDR3 contains 13 residues. CDR3 residues: CATLWTGQETQYF. CDR3 in DNA: TGCGCCACCCTCTGGACAGGGCAAGAGACCCAGTACTTC.

The chain employs TRBV28 and TRBJ2-5; possible D gene TRBD2, 6 bases. Germline loops: CDR1 MDHEN, CDR2 SYDVKM. Trimming took off 6 bases at V and 5 bases at J, with 10 bases between the two ends. The CDR3 runs to 12 residues. The CDR3 DNA reads TGTGCCAGCAGGGACTATGGGGAGACCCAGTACTTC. Translation: CASRDYGETQYF.